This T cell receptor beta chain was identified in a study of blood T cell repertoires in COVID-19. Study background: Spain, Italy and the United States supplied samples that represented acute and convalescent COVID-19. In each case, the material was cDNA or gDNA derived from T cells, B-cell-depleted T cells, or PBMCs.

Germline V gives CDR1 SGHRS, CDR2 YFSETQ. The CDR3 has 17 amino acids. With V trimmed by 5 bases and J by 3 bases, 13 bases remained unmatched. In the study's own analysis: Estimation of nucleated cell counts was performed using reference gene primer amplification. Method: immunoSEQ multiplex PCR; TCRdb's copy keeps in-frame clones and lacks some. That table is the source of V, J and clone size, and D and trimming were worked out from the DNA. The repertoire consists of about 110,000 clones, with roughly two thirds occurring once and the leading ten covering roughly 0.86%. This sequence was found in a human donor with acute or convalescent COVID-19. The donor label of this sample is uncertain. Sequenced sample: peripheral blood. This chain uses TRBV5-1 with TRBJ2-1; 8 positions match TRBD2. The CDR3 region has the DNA TGCGCCAGCAGGGTGGCACCGCGGGGGGCCCTCTACAATGAGCAGTTCTTC. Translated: CASRVAPRGALYNEQFF.